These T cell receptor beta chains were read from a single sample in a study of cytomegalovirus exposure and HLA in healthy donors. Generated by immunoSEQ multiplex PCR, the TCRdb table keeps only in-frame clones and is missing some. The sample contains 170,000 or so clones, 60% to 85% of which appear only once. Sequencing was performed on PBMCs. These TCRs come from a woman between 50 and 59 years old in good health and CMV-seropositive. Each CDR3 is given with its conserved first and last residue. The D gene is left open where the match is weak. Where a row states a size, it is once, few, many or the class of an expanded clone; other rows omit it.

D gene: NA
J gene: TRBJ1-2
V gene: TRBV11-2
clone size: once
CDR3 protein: CASRPTRDYGYTF
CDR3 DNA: TGTGCCAGCAGACCCACGCGGGACTATGGCTACACCTTC

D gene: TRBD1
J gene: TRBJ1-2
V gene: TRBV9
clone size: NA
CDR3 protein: CASTSTGGAIGYTF
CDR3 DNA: TGTGCCAGCACTTCGACAGGGGGCGCGATTGGCTACACCTTC

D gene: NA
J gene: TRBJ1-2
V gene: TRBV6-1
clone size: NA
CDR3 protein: CASSEDLSDGLYGYTF
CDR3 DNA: TGTGCCAGCAGTGAAGACCTATCGGACGGACTCTATGGCTACACCTTC

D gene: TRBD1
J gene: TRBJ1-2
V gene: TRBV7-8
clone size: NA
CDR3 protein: CASSFTPRGQKFGYGYTF
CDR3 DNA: TGTGCCAGCAGCTTCACTCCTCGGGGACAGAAGTTTGGCTATGGCTACACCTTC

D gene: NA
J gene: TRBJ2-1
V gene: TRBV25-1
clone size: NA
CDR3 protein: CASRAGSYNEQFF
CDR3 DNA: TGTGCCAGCAGAGCAGGGTCCTACAATGAGCAGTTCTTC

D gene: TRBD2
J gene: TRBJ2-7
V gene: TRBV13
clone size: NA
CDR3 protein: CASNRGGGTYEQYF
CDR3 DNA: TGTGCCAGCAATCGCGGGGGTGGAACCTACGAGCAGTACTTC

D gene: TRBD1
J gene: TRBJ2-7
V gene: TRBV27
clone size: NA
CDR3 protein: CASRPLSGGAFTYEQYF
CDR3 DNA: TGTGCCAGCAGGCCACTTTCAGGGGGCGCCTTTACCTACGAGCAGTACTTC

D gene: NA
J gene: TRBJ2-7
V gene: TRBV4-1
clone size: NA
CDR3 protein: CASSVGEGGPYEQYF
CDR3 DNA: TGCGCCAGCAGCGTGGGAGAGGGGGGGCCCTACGAGCAGTACTTC

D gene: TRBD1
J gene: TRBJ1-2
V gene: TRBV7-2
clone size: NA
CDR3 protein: CASTRSTGFYGYTF
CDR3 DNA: TGTGCCAGCACCCGATCGACAGGGTTCTATGGCTACACCTTC

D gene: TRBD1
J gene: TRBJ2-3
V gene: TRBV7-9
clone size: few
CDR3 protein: CASSPGQSTDTQYF
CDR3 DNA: TGTGCCAGCAGCCCGGGACAGAGCACAGATACGCAGTATTTT

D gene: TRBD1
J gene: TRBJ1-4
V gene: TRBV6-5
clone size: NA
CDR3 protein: CASSPRTGSNEKLFF
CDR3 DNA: TGTGCCAGCAGTCCGAGGACAGGGAGCAATGAAAAACTGTTTTTT

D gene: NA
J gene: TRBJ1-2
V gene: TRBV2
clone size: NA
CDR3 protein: CASSGHSEDYGYTF
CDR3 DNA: TGTGCCAGCAGTGGTCATTCGGAGGATTATGGCTACACCTTC

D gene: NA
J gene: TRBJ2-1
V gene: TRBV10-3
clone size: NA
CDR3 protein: CAISPRGSNEQFF
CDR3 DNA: TGTGCCATAAGCCCGAGGGGGAGCAATGAGCAGTTCTTC

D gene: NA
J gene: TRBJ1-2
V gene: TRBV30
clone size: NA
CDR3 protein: CAWSGTSAGYTF
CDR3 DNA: TGTGCCTGGAGTGGGACAAGCGCTGGCTACACCTTC

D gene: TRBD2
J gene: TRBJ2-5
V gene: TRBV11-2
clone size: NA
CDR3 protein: CASSPRGLAGQETQYF
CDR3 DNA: TGTGCCAGCAGCCCTAGGGGACTAGCGGGGCAAGAGACCCAGTACTTC

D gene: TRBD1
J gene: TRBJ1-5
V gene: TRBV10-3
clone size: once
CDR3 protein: CAISERDRGNQPQHF
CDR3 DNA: TGTGCCATCAGTGAGAGGGACAGGGGCAATCAGCCCCAGCATTTT

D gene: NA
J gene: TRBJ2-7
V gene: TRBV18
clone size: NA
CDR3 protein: CASSLGNYEQYF
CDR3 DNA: TGTGCCAGCTCACTCGGGAACTACGAGCAGTACTTC

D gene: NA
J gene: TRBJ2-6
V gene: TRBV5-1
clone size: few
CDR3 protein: CASSASLSGANVLTF
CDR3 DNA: TGCGCCAGCAGCGCGTCCCTCTCTGGGGCCAACGTCCTGACTTTC

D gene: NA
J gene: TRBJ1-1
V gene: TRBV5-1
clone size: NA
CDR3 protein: CASSPGHPNTEAFF
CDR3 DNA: TGCGCCAGCAGCCCGGGACACCCGAACACTGAAGCTTTCTTT

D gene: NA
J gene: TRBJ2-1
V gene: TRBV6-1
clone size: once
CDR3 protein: CASSVGTYNEQFF
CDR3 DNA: TGTGCCAGCAGTGTAGGGACTTACAATGAGCAGTTCTTC

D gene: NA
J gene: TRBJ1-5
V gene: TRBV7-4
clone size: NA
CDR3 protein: CASSLSRVVMSNQPQHF
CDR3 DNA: TGTGCCAGCAGCCTATCTCGGGTGGTGATGAGCAATCAGCCCCAGCATTTT

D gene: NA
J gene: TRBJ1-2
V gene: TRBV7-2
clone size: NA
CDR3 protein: CASSFGANYGYTF
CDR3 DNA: TGTGCCAGCAGCTTTGGGGCCAACTATGGCTACACCTTC

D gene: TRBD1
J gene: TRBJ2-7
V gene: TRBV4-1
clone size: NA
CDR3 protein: CASSHRDSLGEQYF
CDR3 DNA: TGCGCCAGCAGCCACAGGGACAGCCTGGGCGAGCAGTACTTC

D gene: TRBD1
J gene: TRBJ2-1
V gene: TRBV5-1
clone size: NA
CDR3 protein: CASSSGQGSYNEQFF
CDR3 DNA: TGCGCCAGCAGCTCCGGACAGGGGTCCTACAATGAGCAGTTCTTC

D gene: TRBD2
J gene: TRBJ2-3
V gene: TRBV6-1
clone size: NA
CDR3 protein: CASSEGGTGGPSTDTQYF
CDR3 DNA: TGTGCCAGCAGTGAAGGGGGAACGGGGGGGCCGAGCACAGATACGCAGTATTTT

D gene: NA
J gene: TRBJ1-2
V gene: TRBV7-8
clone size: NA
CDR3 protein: CASSLDGGAAYGYTF
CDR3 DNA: TGTGCCAGCAGCTTAGATGGTGGGGCAGCCTATGGCTACACCTTC

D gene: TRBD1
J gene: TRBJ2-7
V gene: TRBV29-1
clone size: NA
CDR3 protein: CSVPSGTGGDYEQYF
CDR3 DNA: TGCAGCGTTCCCTCCGGGACAGGGGGGGACTACGAGCAGTACTTC

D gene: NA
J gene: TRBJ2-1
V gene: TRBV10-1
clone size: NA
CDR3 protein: CASSDGRSTNEQFF
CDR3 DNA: TGCGCCAGCAGTGATGGTCGGAGTACGAATGAGCAGTTCTTC

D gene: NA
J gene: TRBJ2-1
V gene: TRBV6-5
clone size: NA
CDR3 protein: CASSYQDSYYNEQFF
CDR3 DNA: TGTGCCAGCAGTTACCAGGACAGCTACTACAATGAGCAGTTCTTC

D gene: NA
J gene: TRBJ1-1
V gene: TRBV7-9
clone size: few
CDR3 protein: CASSQEYQNTEAFF
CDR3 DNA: TGCGCCAGCAGCCAAGAGTATCAGAACACTGAAGCTTTCTTT

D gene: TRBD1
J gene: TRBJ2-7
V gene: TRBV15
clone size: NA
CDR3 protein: CATSSRPGQGTYEQYF
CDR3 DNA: TGTGCCACCAGCAGTCGCCCCGGACAGGGGACATACGAGCAGTACTTC

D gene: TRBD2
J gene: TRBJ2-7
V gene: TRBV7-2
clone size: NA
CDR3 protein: CASGLAAHYEQYF
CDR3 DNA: TGTGCCAGCGGTCTAGCGGCCCACTACGAGCAGTACTTC

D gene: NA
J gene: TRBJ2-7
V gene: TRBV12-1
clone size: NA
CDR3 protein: CASSFGGWESSYEQYF
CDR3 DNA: TGTGCCAGCAGCTTTGGTGGGTGGGAGAGCTCCTACGAGCAGTACTTC

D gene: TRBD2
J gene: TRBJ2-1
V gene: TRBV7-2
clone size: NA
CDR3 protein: CASRHPGTSGSNEQFF
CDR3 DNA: TGTGCCAGCAGACACCCCGGGACTAGCGGGAGTAATGAGCAGTTCTTC